Each of the 23 T cell receptor beta chains below was sequenced from the same sample in a study of T cell repertoires in cytomegalovirus infection. Antigens for these TCRs are unknown. TCRdb ran MiXCR on the reads and lists one entry per CDR3 protein. The sample has about 480,000 distinct CDR3 sequences; 25% to 35% are singletons. The sample was cultured PBMCs, taken from culture after CMV antigen stimulation. The receptors stem from a human donor in good health (CMV status not recorded). Some clones in this sample may be carry-over from other donors' samples.

The rearrangement links TRBV6-1 to TRBJ2-1, with a tentative D call TRBD1 (8 bases). V was clipped by 6 bases and J by 11 bases, with 23 bases between them. Germline CDR1 MNHNS, CDR2 SASEGT. CDR3 length: 15 residues. The CDR3 loop reads CASSYRGSGAGKQFF. The CDR3 DNA reads as TGTGCCAGCAGCTACAGGGGGAGCGGAGCGGGAAAGCAGTTCTTC.

This sequence joins TRBV6-2 or TRBV6-3 and TRBJ1-1, with no clear D. The CDR3 length is 12 residues. V was trimmed by 3 bases and J by 6 bases, leaving 8 bases between them. CDR1 and CDR2 from the germline V gene are MNHEY and SVGEGT. The CDR3 spells CASSYWRAEAFF. Written as DNA, the CDR3 is TGTGCCAGCAGTTATTGGCGGGCTGAAGCTTTCTTT.

The chain recombines TRBV9 with TRBJ1-3; D ambiguous. Germline values: CDR1 SGDLS, CDR2 YYNGEE. Between the trimmed V and J ends, which lost 0 bases and 4 bases, there was a span of 8 bases. This CDR3 region has 14 residues. The CDR3 nucleotides are TGTGCCAGCAGCGTAGAGGGCATCGGAAACACCATATATTTT. Amino acids: CASSVEGIGNTIYF.

This clonotype has only a few counts. The rearrangement joins TRBV5-1 to TRBJ2-5; D may be TRBD2 (5 bases). This CDR3 comprises 13 residues. V lost 4 bases and J 0 bases, leaving 7 bases between the germline ends. CDR1 SGHRS and CDR2 YFSETQ come from the germline V gene. The DNA of the CDR3 is TGCGCCAGCAGCCGGGGAAACCAAGAGACCCAGTACTTC. This sequence encodes CASSRGNQETQYF.

In this sample, this clonotype turned up many times. The V call is TRBV7-2, the J call TRBJ1-1; 7 positions agree with TRBD1. Germline loops: CDR1 SGHTA, CDR2 FQGNSA. The length of the CDR3 is 14 residues. With 0 bases clipped from V and 7 bases from J, the junction kept 5 bases outside the gene matches. The CDR3 region has the DNA TGTGCCAGCAGCTTAGCAGGGGGCGTCGATGAAGCTTTCTTT. Translated: CASSLAGGVDEAFF. The full variable domain, completed using reference TRBV7-2 and TRBJ1-1, is GAGVSQSPSNKVTEKGKDVELRCDPISGHTALYWYRQSLGQGLEFLIYFQGNSAPDKSGLPSDRFSAERTGGSVSTLTIQRTQQEDSAVYLCASSLAGGVDEAFFGQGTRLTVV.

This clonotype has a count of ten or more. The genes are TRBV7-2 and TRBJ2-5; tentative D call: TRBD2 (5 bases). Per the germline V gene, CDR1 is SGHTA and CDR2 is FQGNSA. The germline V and J ends were trimmed by 0 bases and 5 bases, with 13 bases remaining between them. CDR3 length: 15 amino acids. The CDR3 is CASSLAKRQRETQYF. As DNA, the CDR3 is TGTGCCAGCAGCTTAGCGAAGCGGCAAAGGGAGACCCAGTACTTC. Full variable domain (rest looked up from reference TRBV7-2 and TRBJ2-5): GAGVSQSPSNKVTEKGKDVELRCDPISGHTALYWYRQSLGQGLEFLIYFQGNSAPDKSGLPSDRFSAERTGGSVSTLTIQRTQQEDSAVYLCASSLAKRQRETQYFGPGTRLLVL.

Remarks on this clonotype: Its ends do not fully match the called genes, so a read error is possible. V and J are TRBV7-2 and TRBJ2-1; 7 positions match TRBD2. The length of the CDR3 is 14 residues. Germline values: CDR1 SGHTA, CDR2 FQGNSA. The CDR3 bases are TGTGCCAGCAGCTTAGGCACCCAGCGGGGAGGGGTGATCTTC. Translating gives CASSLGTQRGGVIF.

This chain joins TRBV25-1 and TRBJ2-2; weak D call: TRBD2 (7 bases). Germline V gene lookup returns CDR1 MGHDK and CDR2 SYGVNS. The CDR3 has 15 amino acids. With 3 bases removed from V and 6 bases from J, the gap between germline ends came to 14 bases. In DNA form, the CDR3 reads TGTGCCAGCAGTGAGGGGGGGACAAGAGCCGGGGAGCTGTTTTTT. It translates to CASSEGGTRAGELFF.

This clonotype has just a few counts. The chain is built from TRBV24-1 and TRBJ2-1; a weak D match, TRBD2 (7 bases). In germline, CDR1 is KGHDR, CDR2 SFDVKD. V was pared by 1 base and J by 9 bases, with 21 bases between. The CDR3 extends over 17 amino acids. The CDR3 loop is CATSDFSGWREGGEQFF. CDR3 sequence (DNA): TGTGCCACCAGTGATTTTTCCGGTTGGAGGGAGGGGGGTGAGCAGTTCTTC.

Remarks on this clonotype: The junction does not match germline at one end; this may be a read error. This sequence joins TRBV11-2 and TRBJ2-5; tentatively, D is TRBD2 (7 bases). CDR3 size: 15 residues. The V gene's germline CDR1 is SGHAT and CDR2 FQNNGV. As DNA, the CDR3 is TGTGTCAGCAGCCCTCCGGGGAGGGGGGAAGAGACCCAGTACTTC. It is translated as CVSSPPGRGEETQYF.

In its sample, this clonotype was seen a few times. This chain joins TRBV27 and TRBJ2-3, with unresolved D. V was trimmed by 4 bases and J by 5 bases, leaving 10 bases between them. The germline CDR1 and CDR2 sequences are MNHEY and SMNVEV (reference sequence). There are 13 residues in the CDR3. The CDR3 DNA reads as TGTGCCAGCAGTTCCTATTCGGGAGATACGCAGTATTTT. Protein: CASSSYSGDTQYF.

This clonotype was counted a few times. This CDR3 is CASSSSGSVYEQYF. Written as DNA, the CDR3 is TGTGCCAGCAGTTCTAGCGGGAGTGTCTACGAGCAGTACTTC. This chain uses TRBV27 with TRBJ2-7, with 10 positions matching TRBD2. Germline loops: CDR1 MNHEY, CDR2 SMNVEV (reference sequence). Losses at the gene ends were 4 bases for V and 3 bases for J; bases not matched to a gene: 3. CDR3 length: 14 residues.

This clonotype was recorded a few times. J is TRBJ2-3 and V is TRBV7-8; the D is unclear. CDR1 is SGHVS, CDR2 FQNEAQ, per germline. V was clipped by 5 bases and J by 2 bases, with 20 bases between them. The CDR3 has 17 residues. The CDR3 coding sequence is TGTGCCAGCAGCCCCCGTTCGGTGGGTGGGATCACAGATACGCAGTATTTT. This codes for CASSPRSVGGITDTQYF.

The chain carries TRBV6-2 or TRBV6-3 and TRBJ1-3, with no clear D. Deletions cut 6 bases from V and 0 bases from J, with 18 bases between. The CDR3 extends over 17 amino acids. The germline V gene has CDR1 MNHEY and CDR2 SVGEGT. CDR3 protein: CASSKDLIRISGNTIYF. CDR3 bases: TGTGCCAGCAGCAAGGACCTGATCCGCATCTCTGGAAACACCATATATTTT.

The J gene is TRBJ2-5, the V gene TRBV12-3 or TRBV12-4, with D possibly matching TRBD1 (6 bases). Trimming pared 4 bases from V and 2 bases from J, leaving 11 bases between. The CDR3 consists of 14 residues. The CDR3 reads CASSSPGTQETQYF. CDR3 bases: TGTGCCAGCAGTTCACCAGGGACACAAGAGACCCAGTACTTC.

The sample holds many counts of this clonotype. The chain recombines TRBV7-2 with TRBJ2-1, with 10 bases identical to TRBD2. The CDR3 covers 16 residues. The trim removed 5 bases at V and 1 base at J, leaving 5 bases unmatched. Germline assignment: CDR1 SGHTA and CDR2 FQGNSA. The DNA for the CDR3 is TGTGCCAGCAGCCCTAGCGGGAGCAGATCCTACAATGAGCAGTTCTTC. Residues: CASSPSGSRSYNEQFF.

J is TRBJ2-7 and V is TRBV7-1, with D perhaps assigned TRBD1 or TRBD2 (5 bases each). TRBV7-1 is assigned to the ORF class and has an uncertain function. The CDR3 is made up of 14 amino acids. The germline V and J ends were trimmed by 5 bases and 2 bases, with 13 bases remaining between them. CDR3: CASSVRDPPYEQYF. The CDR3 coding sequence is TGTGCCAGCAGCGTCCGGGACCCCCCCTACGAGCAGTACTTC.

This clonotype was detected only a few times. V is TRBV28 and J is TRBJ1-4; D is ambiguous. V lost 5 bases and J lost 8, with 3 bases in between. The V gene's germline CDR1 is MDHEN and CDR2 SYDVKM. The CDR3 consists of 10 residues. The CDR3 is CASSGEKLFF. CDR3 in DNA: TGTGCCAGCAGTGGGGAAAAACTGTTTTTT.

This chain uses TRBV2 with TRBJ2-7; D might be TRBD2 (7 bases). V lost 4 bases and J lost 1, with 20 bases in between. Germline V gene data show CDR1 as SNHLY and CDR2 as FYNNEI. This CDR3 has 17 residues. CDR3 amino acids: CASSGLSQRGASYEQYF. For the CDR3, the DNA is TGTGCCAGCAGTGGATTATCCCAACGGGGGGCTTCCTACGAGCAGTACTTC. Variable domain in full (rest from reference TRBV2 and TRBJ2-7): EPEVTQTPSHQVTQMGQEVILRCVPISNHLYFYWYRQILGQKVEFLVSFYNNEISEKSEIFDDQFSVERPDGSNFTLKIRSTKLEDSAMYFCASSGLSQRGASYEQYFGPGTRLTVT.

In its sample, this clonotype was seen many times. CDR3 residues: CASSLMTGDRGYTF. CDR3 bases: TGTGCCAGCAGTTTGATGACAGGGGATCGTGGCTACACCTTC. The chain has TRBV12-3 or TRBV12-4 and TRBJ1-2, with 8 bases fitting TRBD1. This CDR3 is 14 amino acids long. Trimming at V came to 3 bases and at J to 7 bases, leaving 7 bases not matched to a gene.

This clonotype was seen a handful of times. The chain recombines TRBV6-2 or TRBV6-3 with TRBJ1-1; D is ambiguous. This CDR3 is 12 amino acids long. Trimming removed 1 base at V and 4 bases at J, with 4 bases between. The germline V gene encodes CDR1 MNHEY and CDR2 SVGEGT. The CDR3 sequence: CASSYYSTEAFF. CDR3 bases: TGTGCCAGCAGTTACTACAGCACTGAAGCTTTCTTT.

V usage is TRBV20-1 and J usage is TRBJ1-1; D perhaps matches TRBD1 (6 bases). The CDR3 is 15 residues long. In germline, CDR1 is DFQATT, CDR2 SNEGSKA (reference sequence). V dropped 0 bases and J dropped 7 bases, with 18 bases sitting between them. This chain's CDR3 is CSARDYGPDRLEAFF. The CDR3 DNA reads as TGCAGTGCTAGAGATTACGGTCCGGACAGACTTGAAGCTTTCTTT.

This clonotype has at least ten counts. The chain links TRBV7-2 to TRBJ2-3; 11 bases align to TRBD2. V lost 6 bases and J lost 5; bases outside the gene matches: 7. Germline CDR1 SGHTA, CDR2 FQGNSA. The CDR3 sequence is 15 residues long. The CDR3 spells CASRRLAGGGDTQYF. CDR3 nucleotides: TGTGCCAGCAGACGCCTAGCGGGAGGAGGAGATACGCAGTATTTT.